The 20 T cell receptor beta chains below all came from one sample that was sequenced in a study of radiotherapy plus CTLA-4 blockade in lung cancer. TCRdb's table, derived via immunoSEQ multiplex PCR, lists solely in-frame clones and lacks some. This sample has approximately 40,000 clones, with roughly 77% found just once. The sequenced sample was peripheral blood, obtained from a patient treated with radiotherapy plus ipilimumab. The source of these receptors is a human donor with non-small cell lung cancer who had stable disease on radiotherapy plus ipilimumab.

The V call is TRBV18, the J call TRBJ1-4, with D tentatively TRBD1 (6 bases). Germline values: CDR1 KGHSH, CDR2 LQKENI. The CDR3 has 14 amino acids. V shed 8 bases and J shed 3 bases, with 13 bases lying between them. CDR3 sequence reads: CASNIGTSNEKLFF. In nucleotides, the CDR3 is TGTGCCAGCAATATCGGGACATCTAATGAAAAACTGTTTTTT.

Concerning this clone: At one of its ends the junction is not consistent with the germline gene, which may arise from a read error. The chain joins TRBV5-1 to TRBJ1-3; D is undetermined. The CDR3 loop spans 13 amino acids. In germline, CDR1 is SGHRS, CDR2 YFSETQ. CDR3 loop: CASCFGPGNTIYF. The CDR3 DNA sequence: TGCGCCAGCTGCTTCGGTCCTGGAAACACCATATATTTT.

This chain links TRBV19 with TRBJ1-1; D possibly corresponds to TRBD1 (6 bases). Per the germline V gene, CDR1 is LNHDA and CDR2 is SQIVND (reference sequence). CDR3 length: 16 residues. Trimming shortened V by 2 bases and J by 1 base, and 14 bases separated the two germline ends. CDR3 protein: CASSIRKGTRNTEAFF. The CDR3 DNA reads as TGTGCCAGTAGTATAAGGAAGGGGACACGGAACACTGAAGCTTTCTTT.

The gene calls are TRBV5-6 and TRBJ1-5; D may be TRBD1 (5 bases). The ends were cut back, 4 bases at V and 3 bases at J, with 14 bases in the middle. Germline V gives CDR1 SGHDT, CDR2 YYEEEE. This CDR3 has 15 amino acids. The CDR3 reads CASSNRDGANQPQHF. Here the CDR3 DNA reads TGTGCCAGCAGCAACCGGGACGGTGCCAATCAGCCCCAGCATTTT.

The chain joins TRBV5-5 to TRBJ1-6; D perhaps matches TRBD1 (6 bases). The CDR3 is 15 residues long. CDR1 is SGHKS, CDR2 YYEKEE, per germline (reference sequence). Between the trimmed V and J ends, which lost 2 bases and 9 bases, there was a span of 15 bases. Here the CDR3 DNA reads TGTGCCAGCAGCTTCTCGCCAGGGGATATTTCACCCCTCCACTTT. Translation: CASSFSPGDISPLHF.

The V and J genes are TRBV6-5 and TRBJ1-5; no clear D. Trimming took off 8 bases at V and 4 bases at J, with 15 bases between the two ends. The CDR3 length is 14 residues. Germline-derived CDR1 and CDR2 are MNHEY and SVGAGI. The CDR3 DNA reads TGTGCCAGCCGGACCACCAGCACGAATCAGCCCCAGCATTTT. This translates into CASRTTSTNQPQHF.

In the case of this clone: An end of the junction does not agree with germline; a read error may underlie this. The CDR3 protein is CASTVEAMNTGELFF. The CDR3 DNA sequence: TGTGCCAGCACCGTAGAGGCAATGAACACCGGGGAGCTGTTTTTT. The chain carries TRBV9 and TRBJ2-2; no reliable D call. CDR1 SGDLS and CDR2 YYNGEE come from the germline V gene. The length of the CDR3 is 15 residues.

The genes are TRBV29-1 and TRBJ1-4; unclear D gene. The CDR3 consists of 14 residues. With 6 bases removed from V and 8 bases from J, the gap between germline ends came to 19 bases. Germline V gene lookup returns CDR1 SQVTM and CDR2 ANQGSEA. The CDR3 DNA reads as TGCAGCGTCGGACGGTCTGAGGGTTGGGAAAAACTGTTTTTT. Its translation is CSVGRSEGWEKLFF.

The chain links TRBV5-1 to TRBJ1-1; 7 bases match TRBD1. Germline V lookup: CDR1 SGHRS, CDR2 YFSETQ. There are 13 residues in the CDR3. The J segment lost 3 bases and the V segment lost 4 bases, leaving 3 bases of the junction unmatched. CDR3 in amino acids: CASSTTGHTEAFF. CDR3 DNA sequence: TGCGCCAGCAGCACGACAGGGCACACTGAAGCTTTCTTT. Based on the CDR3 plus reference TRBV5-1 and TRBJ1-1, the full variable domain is KAGVTQTPRYLIKTRGQQVTLSCSPISGHRSVSWYQQTPGQGLQFLFEYFSETQRNKGNFPGRFSGRQFSNSRSEMNVSTLELGDSALYLCASSTTGHTEAFFGQGTRLTVV.

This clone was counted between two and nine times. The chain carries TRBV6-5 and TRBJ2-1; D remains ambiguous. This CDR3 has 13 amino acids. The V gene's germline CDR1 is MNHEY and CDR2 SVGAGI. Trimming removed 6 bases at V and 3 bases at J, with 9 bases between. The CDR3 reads CASSELLYNEQFF. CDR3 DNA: TGTGCCAGCAGCGAACTCCTCTACAATGAGCAGTTCTTC.

Here the CDR3 reads CASSLEGSSYNEQFF. CDR3 nucleotide sequence: TGTGCCAGCAGCTTAGAGGGGAGCTCCTACAATGAGCAGTTCTTC. The V gene is TRBV7-3, the J gene TRBJ2-1, with D tentatively TRBD1 or TRBD2 (5 bases each). The CDR3 spans 15 residues. Trimming removed 2 bases from V and 0 bases from J, with 8 bases in between. Germline CDR1 is SGHTA and CDR2 is FQGTGA.

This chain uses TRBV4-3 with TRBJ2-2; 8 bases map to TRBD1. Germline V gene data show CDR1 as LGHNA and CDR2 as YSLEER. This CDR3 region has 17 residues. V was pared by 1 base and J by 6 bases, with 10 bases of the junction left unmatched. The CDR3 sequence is CASSQGTPGQVAGELFF. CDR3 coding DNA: TGCGCCAGCAGCCAAGGGACACCGGGACAGGTCGCCGGGGAGCTGTTTTTT.

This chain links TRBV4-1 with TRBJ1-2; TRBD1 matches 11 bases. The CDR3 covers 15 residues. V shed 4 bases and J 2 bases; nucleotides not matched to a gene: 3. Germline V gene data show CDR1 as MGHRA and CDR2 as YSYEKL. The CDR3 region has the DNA TGCGCCAGCAGCCCCGGGACAGGGGGGAACTATGGCTACACCTTC. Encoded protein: CASSPGTGGNYGYTF.

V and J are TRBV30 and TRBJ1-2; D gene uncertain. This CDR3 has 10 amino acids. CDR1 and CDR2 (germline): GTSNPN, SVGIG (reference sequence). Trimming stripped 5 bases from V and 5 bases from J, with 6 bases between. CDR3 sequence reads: CAWGVYGYTF. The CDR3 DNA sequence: TGTGCCTGGGGGGTATATGGCTACACCTTC.

The CDR3 nucleotides read TGTGCCTGGAGTCCAGGGTCAGGGTACAATTCACCCCTCCACTTT. Its translation is CAWSPGSGYNSPLHF. J is TRBJ1-6 and V is TRBV30; possible D gene TRBD1, 5 bases. The V and J ends lost 2 bases and 7 bases respectively, with 15 bases between them. The CDR3 extends over 15 amino acids. The germline gives CDR1 GTSNPN, CDR2 SVGIG (reference sequence).

The CDR3 DNA follows: TGTGCCAGCAGTGAGTCGGGGGCCGCTAACTATGGCTACACCTTC. Translating it yields CASSESGAANYGYTF. The chain carries TRBV2 and TRBJ1-2; perhaps TRBD1 as D (6 bases). Germline CDR1 and CDR2: SNHLY and FYNNEI. This CDR3 is built from 15 residues. Trimming removed 3 bases at V and 0 bases at J, with 11 bases between.

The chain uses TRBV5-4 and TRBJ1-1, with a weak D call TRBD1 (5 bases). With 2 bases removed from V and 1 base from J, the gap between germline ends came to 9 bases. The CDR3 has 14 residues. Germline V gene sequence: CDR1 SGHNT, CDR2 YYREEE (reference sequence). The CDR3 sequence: CASSLTGRNTEAFF. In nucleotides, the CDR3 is TGTGCCAGCAGCTTAACAGGCAGGAACACTGAAGCTTTCTTT.

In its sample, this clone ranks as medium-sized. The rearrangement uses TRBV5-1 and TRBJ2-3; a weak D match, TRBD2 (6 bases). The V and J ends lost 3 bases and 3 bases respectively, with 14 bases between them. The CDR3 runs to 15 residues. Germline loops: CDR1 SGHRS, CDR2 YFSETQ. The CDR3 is CASSYGGLETDTQYF. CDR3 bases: TGCGCCAGCAGCTACGGAGGGTTAGAGACAGATACGCAGTATTTT.

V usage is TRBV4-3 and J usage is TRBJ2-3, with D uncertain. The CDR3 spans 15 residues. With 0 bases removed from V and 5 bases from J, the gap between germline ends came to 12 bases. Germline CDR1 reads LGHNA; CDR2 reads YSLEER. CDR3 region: CASSQEPGSLDTQYF. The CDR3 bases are TGCGCCAGCAGCCAAGAGCCCGGATCATTAGATACGCAGTATTTT.

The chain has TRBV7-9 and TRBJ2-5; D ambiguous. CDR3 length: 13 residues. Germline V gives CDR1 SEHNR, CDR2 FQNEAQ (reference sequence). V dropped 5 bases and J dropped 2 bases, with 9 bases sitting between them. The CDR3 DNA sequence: TGTGCCAGCAGCCCTGGTGTTCAAGAGACCCAGTACTTC. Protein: CASSPGVQETQYF.